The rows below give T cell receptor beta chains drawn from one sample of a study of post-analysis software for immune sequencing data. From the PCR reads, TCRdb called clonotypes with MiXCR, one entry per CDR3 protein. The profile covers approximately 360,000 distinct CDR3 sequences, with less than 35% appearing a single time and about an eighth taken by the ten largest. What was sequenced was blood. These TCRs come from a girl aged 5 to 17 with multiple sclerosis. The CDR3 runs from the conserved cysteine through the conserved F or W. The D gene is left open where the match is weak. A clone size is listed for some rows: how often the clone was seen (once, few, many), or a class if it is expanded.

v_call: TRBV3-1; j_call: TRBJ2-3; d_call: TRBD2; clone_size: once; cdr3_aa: CASSQFSGDSTDTQYF; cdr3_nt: TGTGCCAGCAGCCAATTCAGCGGGGATTCCACAGATACGCAGTATTTT
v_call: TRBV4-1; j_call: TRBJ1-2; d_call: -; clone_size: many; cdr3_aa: CASSGPLQGIYGYTF; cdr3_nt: TGCGCCAGCAGCGGCCCATTACAGGGTATATATGGCTACACCTTC
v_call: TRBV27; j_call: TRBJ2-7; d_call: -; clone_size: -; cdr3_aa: CASSSGRPYEQYF; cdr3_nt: TGTGCCAGCAGCTCGGGGAGGCCTTACGAGCAGTACTTC
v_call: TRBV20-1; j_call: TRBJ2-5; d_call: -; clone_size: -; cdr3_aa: CSLSSFSGHQETQYF; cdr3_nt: TGCAGCCTATCGTCCTTTAGCGGACACCAAGAGACCCAGTACTTC
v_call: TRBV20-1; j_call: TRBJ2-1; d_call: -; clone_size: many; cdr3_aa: CSAREGFEQFF; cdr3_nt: TGCAGTGCTAGGGAGGGCTTTGAGCAGTTCTTC
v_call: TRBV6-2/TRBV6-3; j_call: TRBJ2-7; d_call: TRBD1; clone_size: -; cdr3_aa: CASSGTGGALYEQYF; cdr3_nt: TGTGCCAGCAGTGGGACAGGGGGAGCCCTCTACGAGCAGTACTTC
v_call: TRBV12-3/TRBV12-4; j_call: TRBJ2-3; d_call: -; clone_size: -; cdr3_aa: CASNPAGYTDTEYF; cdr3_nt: TGTGCCAGCAACCCGGCGGGTTACACAGATACGGAGTATTTT
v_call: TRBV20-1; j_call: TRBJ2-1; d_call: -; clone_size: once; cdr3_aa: CSASRVAIPNEQFF; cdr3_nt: TGCAGTGCTAGTCGGGTCGCCATCCCCAATGAGCAGTTCTTC
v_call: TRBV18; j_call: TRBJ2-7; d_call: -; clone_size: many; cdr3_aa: CASSPPGQGGDEQYF; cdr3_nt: TGTGCCAGCTCACCACCCGGGCAGGGAGGCGACGAGCAGTACTTC
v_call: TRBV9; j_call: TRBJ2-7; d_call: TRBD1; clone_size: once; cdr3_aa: CASSPGTGGVSDNEQYF; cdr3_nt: TGTGCCAGCAGCCCCGGGACAGGGGGCGTCTCGGACAATGAGCAGTACTTC
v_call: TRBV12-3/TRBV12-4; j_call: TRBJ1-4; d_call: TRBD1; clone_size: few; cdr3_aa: CASRLQGRGEKLFF; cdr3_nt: TGTGCCAGCAGACTACAGGGGAGAGGTGAAAAACTGTTTTTT
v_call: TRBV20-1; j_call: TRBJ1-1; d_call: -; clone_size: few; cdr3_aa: CSASPLNTEAFF; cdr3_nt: TGCAGTGCTAGCCCCCTGAACACTGAAGCTTTCTTT
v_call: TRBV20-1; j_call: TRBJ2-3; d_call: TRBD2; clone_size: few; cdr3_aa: CSATSGGAQDTQYF; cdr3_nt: TGCAGTGCTACTAGCGGGGGGGCTCAAGATACGCAGTATTTT
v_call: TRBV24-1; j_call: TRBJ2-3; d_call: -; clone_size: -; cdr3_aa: CATSRGHDTDTQYF; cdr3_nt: TGTGCCACCAGTAGGGGCCATGACACAGATACGCAGTATTTT
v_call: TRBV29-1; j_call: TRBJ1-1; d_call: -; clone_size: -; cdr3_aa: CSVVRGSNTEAFF; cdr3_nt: TGCAGCGTTGTTAGAGGGTCGAACACTGAAGCTTTCTTT
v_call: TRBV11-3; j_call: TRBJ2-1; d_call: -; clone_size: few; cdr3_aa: CASSSRRGLYNEQFF; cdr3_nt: TGTGCCAGCAGCTCCCGGCGGGGGCTCTACAATGAGCAGTTCTTC
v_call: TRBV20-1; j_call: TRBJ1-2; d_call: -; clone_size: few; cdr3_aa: CSATGTADYGYTF; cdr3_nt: TGCAGTGCCACAGGGACCGCAGACTATGGCTACACCTTC
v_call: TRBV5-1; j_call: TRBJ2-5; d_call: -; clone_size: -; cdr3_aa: CASSFSRGQETQYF; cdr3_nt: TGCGCCAGCAGCTTCAGCCGAGGCCAAGAGACCCAGTACTTC
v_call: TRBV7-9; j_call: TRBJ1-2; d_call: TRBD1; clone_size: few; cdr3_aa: CASSWWTGTGYTF; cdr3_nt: TGTGCCAGCAGCTGGTGGACAGGGACTGGCTACACCTTC
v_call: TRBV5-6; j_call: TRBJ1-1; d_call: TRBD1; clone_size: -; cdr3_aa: CASSRKDRENTEAFF; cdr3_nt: TGTGCCAGCAGTCGTAAGGACAGGGAGAACACTGAAGCTTTCTTT
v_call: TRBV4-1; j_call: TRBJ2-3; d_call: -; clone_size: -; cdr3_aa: CASSQGGLAGGGSTDTQYF; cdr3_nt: TGCGCCAGCAGCCAAGGAGGCTTGGCAGGAGGAGGGAGCACAGATACGCAGTATTTT
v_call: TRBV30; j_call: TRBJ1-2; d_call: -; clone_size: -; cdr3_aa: CAWSVLGQRGYTF; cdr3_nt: TGTGCCTGGAGTGTACTGGGGCAGAGAGGCTACACCTTC
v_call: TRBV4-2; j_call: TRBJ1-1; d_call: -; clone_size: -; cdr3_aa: CASSQEEMYTEAFF; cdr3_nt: TGTGCCAGCAGCCAAGAGGAAATGTACACTGAAGCTTTCTTT
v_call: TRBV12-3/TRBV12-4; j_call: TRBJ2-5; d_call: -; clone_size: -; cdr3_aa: CASRLTDLVEQYF; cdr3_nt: TGTGCCAGCAGACTGACAGATCTCGTGGAGCAGTACTTC
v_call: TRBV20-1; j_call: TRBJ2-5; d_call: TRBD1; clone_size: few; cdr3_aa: CSASDRVQETQYF; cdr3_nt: TGCAGTGCTTCGGACAGGGTCCAAGAGACCCAGTACTTC
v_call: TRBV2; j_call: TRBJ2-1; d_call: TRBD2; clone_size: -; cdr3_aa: CASSGGLVAYNEQFF; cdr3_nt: TGTGCCAGCAGTGGAGGACTAGTTGCCTACAATGAGCAGTTCTTC
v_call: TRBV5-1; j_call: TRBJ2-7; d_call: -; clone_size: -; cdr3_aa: CASSFTGHLREQYF; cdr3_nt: TGCGCCAGCAGCTTCACAGGGCATCTCCGCGAGCAGTACTTC
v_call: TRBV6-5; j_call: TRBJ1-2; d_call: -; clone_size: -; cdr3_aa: CASSSPQGTGRGINYGYTF; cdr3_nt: TGTGCCAGCAGTTCCCCCCAGGGAACAGGGAGGGGGATTAACTATGGCTACACCTTC
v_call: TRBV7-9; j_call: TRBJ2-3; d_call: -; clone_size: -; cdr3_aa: CASSTGQSTDTQYF; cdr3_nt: TGTGCCAGCAGCACTGGACAGAGCACAGATACGCAGTATTTT
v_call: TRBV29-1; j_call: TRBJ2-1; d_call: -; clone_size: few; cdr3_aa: CSVEGQGNGVLFF; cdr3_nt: TGCAGCGTTGAAGGGCAGGGCAACGGGGTTCTGTTCTTC
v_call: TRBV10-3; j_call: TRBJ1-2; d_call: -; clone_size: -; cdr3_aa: CAISESGSIVGYTF; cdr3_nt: TGTGCCATCAGTGAGTCGGGCAGCATCGTTGGCTACACCTTC
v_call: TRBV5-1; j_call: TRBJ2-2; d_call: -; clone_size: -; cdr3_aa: CANALGRELFF; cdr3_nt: TGCGCCAACGCTTTGGGCCGGGAGCTGTTTTTT
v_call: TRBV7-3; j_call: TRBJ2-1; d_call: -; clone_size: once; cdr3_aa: CASSLTPWGDEQFF; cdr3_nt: TGTGCCAGCAGCTTAACCCCCTGGGGCGATGAGCAGTTCTTC
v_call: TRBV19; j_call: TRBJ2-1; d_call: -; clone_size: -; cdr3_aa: CASSMSGVPRAYNEQFF; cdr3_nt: TGTGCCAGTAGTATGTCGGGGGTCCCAAGAGCCTACAATGAGCAGTTCTTC
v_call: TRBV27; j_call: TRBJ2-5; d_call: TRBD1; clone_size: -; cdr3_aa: CASSSLRTGSLIRETQYF; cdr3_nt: TGTGCCAGCAGTTCCCTCCGGACAGGGTCGTTGATCAGGGAGACCCAGTACTTC
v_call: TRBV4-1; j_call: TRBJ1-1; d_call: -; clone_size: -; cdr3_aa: CASSQEPGGAMNTEAFF; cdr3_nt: TGCGCCAGCAGCCAAGAACCCGGGGGGGCCATGAACACTGAAGCTTTCTTT
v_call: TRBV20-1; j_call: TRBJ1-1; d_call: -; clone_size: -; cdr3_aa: CSARPVWATEAFF; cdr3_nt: TGCAGTGCTAGGCCCGTTTGGGCCACTGAAGCTTTCTTT
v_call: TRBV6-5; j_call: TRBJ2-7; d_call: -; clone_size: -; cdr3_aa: CASSYRGDYEQYF; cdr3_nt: TGTGCCAGCAGTTACAGGGGGGACTACGAGCAGTACTTC
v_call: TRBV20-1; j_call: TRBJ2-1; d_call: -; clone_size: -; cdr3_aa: CSAAGDSEQFF; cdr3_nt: TGCAGTGCCGCCGGAGACAGTGAGCAGTTCTTC
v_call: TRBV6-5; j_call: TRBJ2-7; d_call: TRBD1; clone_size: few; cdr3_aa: CASTTRTGPYEQYF; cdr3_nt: TGTGCCAGCACAACGAGGACAGGGCCCTACGAGCAGTACTTC
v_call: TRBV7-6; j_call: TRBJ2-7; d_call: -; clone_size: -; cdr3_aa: CASSLGPGLWEYF; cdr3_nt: TGTGCCAGCAGCTTAGGTCCAGGCCTTTGGGAGTACTTC
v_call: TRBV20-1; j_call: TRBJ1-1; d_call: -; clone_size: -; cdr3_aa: CSADRNTEAFF; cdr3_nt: TGCAGTGCTGATAGGAACACTGAAGCTTTCTTT
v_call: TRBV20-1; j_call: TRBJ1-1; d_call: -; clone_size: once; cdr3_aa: CSARLTGFEAFF; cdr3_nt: TGCAGTGCTAGATTGACAGGATTTGAAGCTTTCTTT
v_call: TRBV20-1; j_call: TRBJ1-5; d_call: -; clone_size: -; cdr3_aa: CSARGRTGDDNQPQHF; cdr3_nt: TGCAGTGCTAGAGGTCGAACGGGGGATGACAATCAGCCCCAGCATTTT
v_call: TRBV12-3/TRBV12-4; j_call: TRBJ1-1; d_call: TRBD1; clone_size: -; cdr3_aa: CAYKDRGDTEAFF; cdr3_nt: TGTGCCTACAAGGACAGGGGCGACACTGAAGCTTTCTTT
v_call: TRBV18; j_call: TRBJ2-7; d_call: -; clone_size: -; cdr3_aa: CASSGVEFRYEQYF; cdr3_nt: TGTGCCAGCTCGGGGGTGGAATTTAGGTACGAGCAGTACTTC
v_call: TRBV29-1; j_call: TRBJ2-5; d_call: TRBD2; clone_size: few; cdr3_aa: CSVERGGLETQYF; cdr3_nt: TGCAGCGTTGAGCGGGGGGGCCTGGAGACCCAGTACTTC
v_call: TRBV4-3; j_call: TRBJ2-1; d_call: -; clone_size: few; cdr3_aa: CASEVVTGDNEGNEQFF; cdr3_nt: TGCGCCAGCGAGGTCGTGACAGGCGACAACGAGGGGAATGAGCAGTTCTTC
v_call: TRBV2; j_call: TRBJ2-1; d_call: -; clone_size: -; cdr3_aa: CASNPLDENEQFF; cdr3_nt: TGTGCCAGCAACCCCCTGGACGAAAATGAGCAGTTCTTC
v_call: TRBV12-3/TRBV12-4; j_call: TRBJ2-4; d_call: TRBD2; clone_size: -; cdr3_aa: CASSLGDSGENIQYF; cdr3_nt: TGTGCCAGCAGTTTAGGGGATAGCGGGGAAAACATTCAGTACTTC
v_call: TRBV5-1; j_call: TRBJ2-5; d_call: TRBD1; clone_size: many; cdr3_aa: CASSLGQGGETQYF; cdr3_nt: TGTGCCAGTAGCCTCGGACAGGGAGGAGAGACCCAGTACTTC
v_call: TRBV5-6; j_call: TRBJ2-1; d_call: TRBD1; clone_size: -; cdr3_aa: CASSLTDRVSYNEQFF; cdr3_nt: TGTGCCAGCAGCTTGACGGACAGGGTATCCTACAATGAGCAGTTCTTC
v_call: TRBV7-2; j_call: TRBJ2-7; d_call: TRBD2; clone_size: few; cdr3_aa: CASSNQRGGRNEQYF; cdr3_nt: TGTGCCAGCAGCAATCAGCGGGGGGGCCGCAACGAGCAGTACTTC
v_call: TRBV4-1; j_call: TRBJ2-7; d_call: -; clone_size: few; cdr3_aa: CASSQAPDSYEQYF; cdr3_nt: TGCGCCAGCAGCCAAGCTCCAGACTCCTACGAGCAGTACTTC
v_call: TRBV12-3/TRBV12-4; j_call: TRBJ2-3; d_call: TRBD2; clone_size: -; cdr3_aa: CASSPSPGTSGGGTDTQYF; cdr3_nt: TGTGCCAGCAGTCCTAGCCCGGGGACTAGCGGGGGGGGCACAGATACGCAGTATTTT